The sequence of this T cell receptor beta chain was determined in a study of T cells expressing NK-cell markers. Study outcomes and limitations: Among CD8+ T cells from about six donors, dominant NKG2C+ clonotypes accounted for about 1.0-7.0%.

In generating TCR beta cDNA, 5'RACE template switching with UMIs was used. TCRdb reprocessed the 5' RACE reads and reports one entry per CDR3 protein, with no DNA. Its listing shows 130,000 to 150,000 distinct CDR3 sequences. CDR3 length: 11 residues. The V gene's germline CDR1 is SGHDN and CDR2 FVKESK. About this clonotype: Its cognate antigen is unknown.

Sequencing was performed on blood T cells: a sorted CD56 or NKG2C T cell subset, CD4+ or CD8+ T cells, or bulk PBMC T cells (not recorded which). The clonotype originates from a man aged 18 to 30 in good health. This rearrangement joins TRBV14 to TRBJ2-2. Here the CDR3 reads CARDPTGELFF.